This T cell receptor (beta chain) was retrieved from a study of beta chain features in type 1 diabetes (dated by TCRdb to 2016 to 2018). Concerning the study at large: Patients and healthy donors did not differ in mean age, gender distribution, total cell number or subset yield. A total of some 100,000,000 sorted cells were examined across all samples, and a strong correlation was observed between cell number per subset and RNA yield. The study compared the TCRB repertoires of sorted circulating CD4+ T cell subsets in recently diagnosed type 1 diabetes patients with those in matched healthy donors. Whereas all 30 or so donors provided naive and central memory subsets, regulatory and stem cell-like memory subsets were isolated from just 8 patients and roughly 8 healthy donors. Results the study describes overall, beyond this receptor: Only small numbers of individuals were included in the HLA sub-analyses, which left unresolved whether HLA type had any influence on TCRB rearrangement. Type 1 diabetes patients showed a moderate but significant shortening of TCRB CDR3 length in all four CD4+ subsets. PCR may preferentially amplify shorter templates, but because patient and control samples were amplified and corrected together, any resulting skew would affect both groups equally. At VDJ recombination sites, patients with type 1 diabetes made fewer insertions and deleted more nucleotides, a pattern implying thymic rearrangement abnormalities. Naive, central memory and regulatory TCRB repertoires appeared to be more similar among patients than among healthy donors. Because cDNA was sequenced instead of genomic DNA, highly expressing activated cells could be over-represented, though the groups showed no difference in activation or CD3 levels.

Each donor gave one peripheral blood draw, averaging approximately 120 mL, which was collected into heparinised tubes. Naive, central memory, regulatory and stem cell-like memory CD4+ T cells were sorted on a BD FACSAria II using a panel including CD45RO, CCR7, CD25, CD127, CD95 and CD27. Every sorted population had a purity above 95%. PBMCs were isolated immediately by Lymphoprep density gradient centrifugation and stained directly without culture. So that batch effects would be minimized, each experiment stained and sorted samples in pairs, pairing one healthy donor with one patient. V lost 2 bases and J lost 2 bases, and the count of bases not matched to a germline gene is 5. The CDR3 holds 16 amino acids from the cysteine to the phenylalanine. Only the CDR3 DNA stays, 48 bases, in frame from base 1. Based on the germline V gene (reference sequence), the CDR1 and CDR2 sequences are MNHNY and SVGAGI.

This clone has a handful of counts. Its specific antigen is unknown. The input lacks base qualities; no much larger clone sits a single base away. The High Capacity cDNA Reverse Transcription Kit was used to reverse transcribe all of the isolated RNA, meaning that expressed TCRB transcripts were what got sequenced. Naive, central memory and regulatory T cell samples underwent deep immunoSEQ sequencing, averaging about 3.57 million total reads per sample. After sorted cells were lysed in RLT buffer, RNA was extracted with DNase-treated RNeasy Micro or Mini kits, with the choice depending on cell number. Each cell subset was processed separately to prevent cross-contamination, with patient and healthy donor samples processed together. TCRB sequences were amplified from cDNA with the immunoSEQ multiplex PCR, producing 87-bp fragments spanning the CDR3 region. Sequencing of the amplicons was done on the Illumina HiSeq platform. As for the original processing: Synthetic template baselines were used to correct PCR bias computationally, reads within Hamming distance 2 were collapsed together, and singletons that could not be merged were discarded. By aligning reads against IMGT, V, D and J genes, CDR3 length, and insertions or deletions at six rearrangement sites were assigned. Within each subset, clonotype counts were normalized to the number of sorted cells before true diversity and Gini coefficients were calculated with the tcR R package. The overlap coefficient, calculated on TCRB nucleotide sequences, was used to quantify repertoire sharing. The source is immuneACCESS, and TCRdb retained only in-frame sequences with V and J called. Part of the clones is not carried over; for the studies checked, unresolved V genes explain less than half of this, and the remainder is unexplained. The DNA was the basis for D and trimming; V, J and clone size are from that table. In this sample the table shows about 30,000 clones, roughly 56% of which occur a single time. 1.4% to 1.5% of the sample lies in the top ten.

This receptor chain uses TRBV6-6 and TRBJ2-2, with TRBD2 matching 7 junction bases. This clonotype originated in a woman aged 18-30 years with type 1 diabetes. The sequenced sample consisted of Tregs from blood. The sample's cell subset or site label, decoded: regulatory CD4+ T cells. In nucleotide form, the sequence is TGTGCCAGCAGTTACCCCGGGACTACAAACACCGGGGAGCTGTTTTTT. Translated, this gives CASSYPGTTNTGELFF.